One and the same sample provided the 5 T cell receptor beta chains below, sequenced in a study of early T cells in non-severe SARS-CoV-2 infection. TCRdb recomputed calls from the 5' RACE reads with MiXCR, one row per CDR3 protein. Here the sample spans more than 40,000 distinct CDR3 sequences, approximately 5.1% being singletons. The source material was whole blood, sampled at baseline. The origin of the receptors is an adult who was a healthcare worker with PCR-confirmed SARS-CoV-2 infection or an uninfected control (not recorded which).

This clonotype appeared a few times. The chain joins TRBV10-2 to TRBJ2-4; possibly TRBD1 or TRBD2 for D (5 bases each). Germline V gene data show CDR1 as WSHSY and CDR2 as SAAADI. The V end lost 4 bases, the J end lost 9 bases, and 13 bases lay between the germline ends. This CDR3 is built from 13 residues. The CDR3 reads CASSAGAGGIQYF. DNA for the CDR3: TGCGCCAGCAGTGCTGGGGCTGGGGGCATTCAGTACTTC.

The sample holds one count of this clonotype. With a much larger clone just one base away, this may be a read error. Without the conserved terminal phenylalanine or tryptophan, this CDR3 likely stems from a read error. The gene calls are TRBV20-1 and TRBJ2-1, with 7 positions matching TRBD1. V dropped 6 bases and J dropped 8; count of bases not matched to a gene: 10. Germline assignment: CDR1 DFQATT and CDR2 SNEGSKA (reference sequence). This CDR3 spans 13 amino acids. CDR3 in amino acids: CSAPTGNGDEQFY. CDR3 DNA: TGCAGTGCCCCGACAGGGAATGGTGATGAGCAGTTCTAC.

Ten or more counts support this clonotype. V usage is TRBV29-1 and J usage is TRBJ2-2; perhaps TRBD2 as D (5 bases). Trimming took off 4 bases at V and 4 bases at J, with 10 bases between the two ends. The CDR3 totals 13 residues. CDR1 is SQVTM and CDR2 is ANQGSEA in the germline V gene. The CDR3 DNA follows: TGCAGCGTTGTCGGGAAGGGCACCGGGGAGCTGTTTTTT. It yields the protein CSVVGKGTGELFF.

This clonotype was recorded many times. V usage is TRBV18 and J usage is TRBJ2-7; 10 bases match TRBD1. The junction had 9 bases not matched to a gene; V was cut back by 3 bases and J by 4 bases. Germline values: CDR1 KGHSH, CDR2 LQKENI. The CDR3 is made up of 16 amino acids. The CDR3 nucleotides read TGTGCCAGCTCACCCTCCTTGGACAGGGGGAGGTACGAGCAGTACTTC. Protein sequence: CASSPSLDRGRYEQYF.

The table lists this clonotype with many counts. The genes are TRBV4-2 and TRBJ1-1; D gene uncertain. V lost 0 bases and J 4 bases, leaving 9 bases between the germline ends. There are 14 residues in the CDR3. Germline CDR1 reads LGHNA; CDR2 reads YNFKEQ. In nucleotides, the CDR3 is TGTGCCAGCAGCCAAGATATGGGGTCCACTGAAGCTTTCTTT. Its protein product is CASSQDMGSTEAFF.